This T cell receptor beta chain is from a study of OX40 agonist ivuxolimab in advanced cancers. The CDR3 is 13 residues long. V gave up 4 bases and J gave up 6 bases; unmatched junction bases: 1. The germline V gene encodes CDR1 SEHNR and CDR2 FQNEAQ (reference sequence). Some clones are missing from TCRdb's copy, which holds only in-frame ones; the method was immunoSEQ multiplex PCR. The profile covers about 80,000 clones, with 80% to 90% appearing a single time and roughly 25% taken by the ten largest. The rearrangement joins TRBV7-9 to TRBJ1-5, with 9 bases lining up with TRBD1. The material sequenced was CD4+ or CD8+ T cells sorted from blood, taken in a trial of the OX40 agonist ivuxolimab. The source is an adult with an advanced solid tumor such as melanoma, head and neck, liver or kidney cancer. The CDR3 DNA is TGTGCCAGCAGCTCACAGGGGGCTCAGCCCCAGCATTTT. Encoded protein: CASSSQGAQPQHF. The complete variable domain, with remaining parts taken from reference TRBV7-9 and TRBJ1-5, reads DTGVSQNPRHKITKRGQNVTFRCDPISEHNRLYWYRQTLGQGPEFLTYFQNEAQLEKSRLLSDRFSAERPKGSFSTLEIQRTEQGDSAMYLCASSSQGAQPQHFGDGTRLSIL.